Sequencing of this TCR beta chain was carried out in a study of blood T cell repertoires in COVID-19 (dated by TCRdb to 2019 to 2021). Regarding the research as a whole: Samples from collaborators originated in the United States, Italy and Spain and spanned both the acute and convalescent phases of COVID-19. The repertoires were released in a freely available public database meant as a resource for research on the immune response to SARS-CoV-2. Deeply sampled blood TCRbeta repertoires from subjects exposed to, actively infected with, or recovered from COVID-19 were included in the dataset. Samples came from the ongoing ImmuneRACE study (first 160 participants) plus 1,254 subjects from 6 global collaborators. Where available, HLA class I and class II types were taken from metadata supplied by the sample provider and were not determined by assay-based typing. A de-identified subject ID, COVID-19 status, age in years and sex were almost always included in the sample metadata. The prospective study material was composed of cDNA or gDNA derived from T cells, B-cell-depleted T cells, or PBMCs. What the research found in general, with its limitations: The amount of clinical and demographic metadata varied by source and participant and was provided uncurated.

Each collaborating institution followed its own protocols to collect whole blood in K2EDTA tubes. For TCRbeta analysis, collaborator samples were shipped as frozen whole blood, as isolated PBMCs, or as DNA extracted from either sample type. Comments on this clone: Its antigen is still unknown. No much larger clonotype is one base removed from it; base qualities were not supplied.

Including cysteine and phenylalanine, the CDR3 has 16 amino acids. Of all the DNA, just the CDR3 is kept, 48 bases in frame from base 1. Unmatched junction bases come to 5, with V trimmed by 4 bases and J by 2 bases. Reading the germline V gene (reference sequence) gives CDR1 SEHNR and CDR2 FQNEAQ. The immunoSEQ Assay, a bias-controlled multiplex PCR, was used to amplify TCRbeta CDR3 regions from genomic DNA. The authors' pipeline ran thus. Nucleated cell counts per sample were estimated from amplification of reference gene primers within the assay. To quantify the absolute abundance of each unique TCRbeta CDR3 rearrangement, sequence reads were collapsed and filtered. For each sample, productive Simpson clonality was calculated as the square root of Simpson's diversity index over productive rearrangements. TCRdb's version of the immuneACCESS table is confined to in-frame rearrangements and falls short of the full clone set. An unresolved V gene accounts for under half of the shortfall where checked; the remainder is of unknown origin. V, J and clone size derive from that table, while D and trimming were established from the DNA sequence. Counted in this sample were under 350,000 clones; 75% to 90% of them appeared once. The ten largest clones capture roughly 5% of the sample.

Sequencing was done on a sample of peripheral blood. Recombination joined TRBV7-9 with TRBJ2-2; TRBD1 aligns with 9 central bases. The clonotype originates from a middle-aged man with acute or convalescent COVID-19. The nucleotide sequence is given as TGTGCCAGCAGCTACCCGGACAGGGGAAACACCGGGGAGCTGTTTTTT. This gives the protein CASSYPDRGNTGELFF.